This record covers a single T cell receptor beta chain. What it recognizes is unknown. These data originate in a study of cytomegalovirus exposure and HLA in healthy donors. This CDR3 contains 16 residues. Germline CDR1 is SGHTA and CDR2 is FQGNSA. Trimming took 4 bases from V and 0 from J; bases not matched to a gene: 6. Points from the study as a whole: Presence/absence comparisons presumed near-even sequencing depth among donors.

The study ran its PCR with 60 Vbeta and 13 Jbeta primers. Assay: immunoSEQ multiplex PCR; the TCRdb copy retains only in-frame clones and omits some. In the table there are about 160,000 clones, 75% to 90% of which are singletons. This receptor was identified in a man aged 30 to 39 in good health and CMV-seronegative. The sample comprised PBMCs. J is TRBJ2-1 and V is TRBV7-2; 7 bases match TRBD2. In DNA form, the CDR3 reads TGTGCCAGCAGCTCGGGCCCTAGCGGCTCCTACAATGAGCAGTTCTTC. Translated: CASSSGPSGSYNEQFF.